The sequence of this T cell receptor beta chain was determined in a study of T cell responses to AZD1222 COVID-19 vaccine. Study results and caveats: Donors in the cohort were predominantly white British and more often female, and clonal diversity was possibly underestimated.

Concerning this clone: Its antigen is currently unknown.

The repertoire was sequenced with immunoSEQ multiplex PCR; TCRdb's copy has only in-frame clones and lacks some. The sample lists 110,000 or so clones; approximately 88% were seen once. Germline lookup yields CDR1 LGHNA and CDR2 YNFKEQ. The CDR3 loop spans 11 amino acids. Between the trimmed V and J ends, which lost 1 base and 5 bases, there was a span of 2 bases. Pooling of second doses given at about 4 or about 12 weeks was done. This TCR came from an adult who received the AZD1222 COVID-19 vaccine. This chain connects TRBV4-2 to TRBJ2-5; no clear D gene. This specimen consisted of peripheral blood, obtained 28 days after the second AZD1222 dose. This CDR3 is CASSQAETQYF. The CDR3 DNA follows: TGTGCCAGCAGCCAAGCTGAGACCCAGTACTTC.